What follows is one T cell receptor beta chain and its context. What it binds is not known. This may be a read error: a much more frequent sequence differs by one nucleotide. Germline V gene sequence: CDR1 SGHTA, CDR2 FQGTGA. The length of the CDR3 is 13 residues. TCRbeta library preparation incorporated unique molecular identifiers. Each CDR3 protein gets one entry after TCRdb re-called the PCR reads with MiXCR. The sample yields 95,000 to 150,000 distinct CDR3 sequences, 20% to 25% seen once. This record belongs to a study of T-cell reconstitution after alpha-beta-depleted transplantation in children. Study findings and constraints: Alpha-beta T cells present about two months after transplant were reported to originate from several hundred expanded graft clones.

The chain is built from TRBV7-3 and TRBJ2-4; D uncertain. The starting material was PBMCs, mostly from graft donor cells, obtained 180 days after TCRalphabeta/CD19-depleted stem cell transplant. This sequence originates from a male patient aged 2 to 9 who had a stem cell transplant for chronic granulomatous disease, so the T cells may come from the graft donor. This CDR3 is CASSSDGLNSQYF. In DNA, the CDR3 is TGTGCCAGCAGCTCAGACGGGCTAAACAGTCAGTACTTC.